The 23 T cell receptor beta chains listed next were all sequenced from one sample in a study of OX40 agonist ivuxolimab in advanced cancers. Library method: the immunoSEQ multiplex PCR assay. TCRdb mirrors the immuneACCESS table, restricted to in-frame sequences. Some clones are absent from its copies; in checked studies, under half trace to an unresolved V gene, and the reason for the others is unknown. The sample table records some 80,000 clones; over 75% of these occur just once. The biggest ten clones account for approximately 0.67% of the sample. The specimen was CD4+ or CD8+ T cells sorted from blood, collected in a trial of the OX40 agonist ivuxolimab. Receptor source: an adult with an advanced solid tumor such as melanoma, head and neck, liver or kidney cancer.

The chain is built from TRBV6-5 and TRBJ2-4; the match to TRBD1 covers 10 bases. Per the germline V gene, CDR1 is MNHEY and CDR2 is SVGAGI. This CDR3 is built from 16 residues. The V segment lost 2 bases and the J segment 8 bases; nucleotides outside the gene matches: 9. DNA of the CDR3: TGTGCCAGCAGTTACCGGGGACAGGGGAGGAGAGACATTCAGTACTTC. Protein sequence: CASSYRGQGRRDIQYF.

This clone has a handful of counts. The chain has TRBV19 and TRBJ2-7, with D perhaps given as TRBD1 or TRBD2 (5 bases each). The CDR3 has 13 amino acids. Trimming removed 3 bases at V and 6 bases at J, with 12 bases between. Germline CDR1 LNHDA, CDR2 SQIVND (reference sequence). The CDR3 loop reads CASSIRGASEQYF. The CDR3 region has the DNA TGTGCCAGTAGTATTCGAGGGGCCTCCGAGCAGTACTTC.

The chain combines TRBV4-3 with TRBJ1-2; D gene uncertain. The CDR3 length is 14 residues. Germline CDR1 reads LGHNA; CDR2 reads YSLEER. V lost 4 bases and J lost 3, with 12 bases in between. CDR3 region: CASSLDGGDYGYTF. Here the CDR3 DNA reads TGCGCCAGCAGCCTTGACGGCGGCGACTATGGCTACACCTTC.

The V and J genes are TRBV29-1 and TRBJ1-4; possibly TRBD1 for D (6 bases). Germline lookup yields CDR1 SQVTM and CDR2 ANQGSEA. The CDR3 has 14 amino acids. V lost 0 bases, J lost 5 bases, and 10 bases lay in between. The CDR3 reads CSVEDRGQNEKLFF. CDR3 DNA sequence: TGCAGCGTTGAAGATCGGGGACAAAATGAAAAACTGTTTTTT.

The sample holds one count of this clone. The V and J genes are TRBV28 and TRBJ2-7; D is tentatively TRBD1 or TRBD2 (5 bases each). The CDR3 runs to 17 residues. Trimming cost V 5 bases and J 2 bases, with 22 bases left between them. CDR1 and CDR2 from the germline V gene are MDHEN and SYDVKM. The CDR3 DNA reads TGTGCCAGCAGTCCGCCCCGGAAGGGGCTCGGGGCCTACGAGCAGTACTTC. This sequence encodes CASSPPRKGLGAYEQYF.

The CDR3 coding sequence is TGTGCCAGCAGCTTACAGGGGCTCACCGGGGAGCTGTTTTTT. Translation: CASSLQGLTGELFF. This sequence joins TRBV7-2 and TRBJ2-2, with D perhaps matching TRBD1 (6 bases). CDR1 SGHTA and CDR2 FQGNSA come from the germline V gene. The CDR3 runs 14 residues. The germline V and J ends were trimmed by 2 bases and 4 bases, with 8 bases remaining between them.

V is TRBV28 and J is TRBJ1-2; possible D gene TRBD1, 6 bases. V was shortened by 6 bases and J by 2 bases, with 10 bases between the two germline ends. Looked up from germline, CDR1 is MDHEN and CDR2 is SYDVKM. The CDR3 spans 13 residues. The CDR3 reads CASREGGNYGYTF. The CDR3 DNA reads as TGTGCCAGCAGGGAAGGGGGAAACTATGGCTACACCTTC.

In DNA, the CDR3 is TGTGCCAGCAGCTTGGTGGCAGAAACCCTCATGGATACGCAGTATTTT. As protein: CASSLVAETLMDTQYF. The rearrangement joins TRBV5-5 to TRBJ2-3, with no clear D. Germline V gene data show CDR1 as SGHKS and CDR2 as YYEKEE (reference sequence). The V end was cut by 0 bases, the J end by 6 bases, with 17 bases between. This CDR3 has 16 residues.

The chain uses TRBV10-2 and TRBJ2-7, with TRBD1 matching over 9 bases. The CDR3 is made up of 16 amino acids. The V gene's germline CDR1 is WSHSY and CDR2 SAAADI. J lost 1 base, V lost 3 bases, and 7 bases had no gene match. The CDR3 DNA reads TGCGCCAGCAGTGACTCCACCGGACAGGGGTCCTACGAGCAGTACTTC. It specifies CASSDSTGQGSYEQYF.

This clone is a singleton in its sample. The chain joins TRBV18 to TRBJ1-3; weak D call: TRBD1 (5 bases). The CDR3 has 14 amino acids. The V end was cut by 3 bases, the J end by 3 bases, with 9 bases between. Germline V gene lookup returns CDR1 KGHSH and CDR2 LQKENI. CDR3 loop: CASSPFDSGNTIYF. DNA of the CDR3: TGTGCCAGCTCACCGTTTGACAGTGGAAACACCATATATTTT. Using reference TRBV18 and TRBJ1-3 for the parts outside the CDR3, the full variable domain is NAGVMQNPRHLVRRRGQEARLRCSPMKGHSHVYWYRQLPEEGLKFMVYLQKENIIDESGMPKERFSAEFPKEGPSILRIQQVVRGDSAAYFCASSPFDSGNTIYFGEGSWLTVV.

As regards this clone: A read error may produce the germline difference seen at one junction end. The rearrangement joins TRBV6-1 to TRBJ2-5; D is possibly TRBD1 or TRBD2 (5 bases each). The CDR3 length is 15 residues. Germline CDR1 reads MNHNS; CDR2 reads SASEGT. The CDR3 DNA reads as TGTACCAGCAGTGCACCGCTGGGACCGCAAGAGACCCAGTACTTC. Residues: CTSSAPLGPQETQYF.

This clone was counted a single time. The gene calls are TRBV7-6 and TRBJ2-3; maybe TRBD1 (6 bases). The CDR3 spans 14 residues. CDR1 is SGHVS and CDR2 is FNYEAQ in the germline V gene. V dropped 1 base and J dropped 8 bases, with 13 bases sitting between them. This CDR3 reads CASSLGTGFVTQYF. The CDR3 DNA reads TGTGCCAGCAGCTTAGGCACAGGGTTTGTTACGCAGTATTTT.

CDR3 protein: CAISGTSVQNGYTF. Written as DNA, the CDR3 is TGTGCCATCAGCGGGACGTCAGTTCAGAATGGCTACACCTTC. The chain couples TRBV10-3 to TRBJ1-2, with D perhaps matching TRBD1 (5 bases). CDR3 size: 14 residues. CDR1 ENHRY and CDR2 SYGVKD come from the germline V gene. The V gene lost 6 bases and the J gene lost 6 bases, with 17 bases spanning the gap.

The chain is built from TRBV28 and TRBJ2-7; a possible D gene is TRBD2 (5 bases). Trimming cost V 6 bases and J 1 base, with 19 bases left between them. The CDR3 runs 16 residues. Germline V CDR1 and CDR2: MDHEN, SYDVKM. Written as DNA, the CDR3 is TGTGCCAGCAGGCCAAACCCCCCCGGCGGGTCCTACGAGCAGTACTTC. Protein: CASRPNPPGGSYEQYF.

V usage is TRBV7-9 and J usage is TRBJ2-1; TRBD1 is a possible D gene (6 bases). With 3 bases removed from V and 2 bases from J, the gap between germline ends came to 17 bases. Per the germline V gene, CDR1 is SEHNR and CDR2 is FQNEAQ (reference sequence). This CDR3 comprises 17 residues. The CDR3 is CASSLGVRQGTYNEQFF. For the CDR3, the DNA is TGTGCCAGCAGCTTGGGGGTACGTCAGGGGACCTACAATGAGCAGTTCTTC.

Only a few counts were recorded for this clone. The chain combines TRBV12-5 with TRBJ2-1, with TRBD2 as a possible D gene (6 bases). The CDR3 spans 19 residues. V dropped 0 bases and J dropped 0 bases, with 18 bases sitting between them. Germline assignment: CDR1 LGHNT and CDR2 FRNRAP. Here the CDR3 reads CASGLVTGVAASSYNEQFF. The CDR3 DNA is TGTGCTAGTGGTTTGGTAACCGGGGTAGCGGCAAGCTCCTACAATGAGCAGTTCTTC. Full variable domain (remainder filled in from reference TRBV12-5 and TRBJ2-1): DARVTQTPRHKVTEMGQEVTMRCQPILGHNTVFWYRQTMMQGLELLAYFRNRAPLDDSGMPKDRFSAEMPDATLATLKIQPSEPRDSAVYFCASGLVTGVAASSYNEQFFGPGTRLTVL.

This clone was recorded once. This rearrangement joins TRBV20-1 to TRBJ2-3; the D gene is possibly TRBD2 (5 bases). The germline V gene has CDR1 DFQATT and CDR2 SNEGSKA (reference sequence). The CDR3 extends over 11 amino acids. V gave up 5 bases and J gave up 5 bases, with 8 bases separating them. CDR3 nucleotides: TGCAGTGCTCAGGCGGGAGATACGCAGTATTTT. It translates to CSAQAGDTQYF.

The V call is TRBV5-8, the J call TRBJ1-1, with D hard to call. Germline loops: CDR1 SGHTS, CDR2 YDEGEE. The V and J ends lost 4 bases and 1 base respectively, with 11 bases between them. The length of the CDR3 is 14 residues. CDR3 DNA: TGTGCCAGCAGCCTCTATCGGGCGAACACTGAAGCTTTCTTT. The encoded protein is CASSLYRANTEAFF.

This chain uses TRBV30 with TRBJ2-3; perhaps TRBD2 as D (6 bases). V lost 2 bases and J 1 base, leaving 22 bases between the germline ends. The CDR3 covers 18 residues. Germline-derived CDR1 and CDR2 are GTSNPN and SVGIG (reference sequence). The CDR3 bases are TGTGCCTGGAGTCCTCAGATCGCAGGGAGGTTGGGCACAGATACGCAGTATTTT. Amino acids: CAWSPQIAGRLGTDTQYF.

The chain links TRBV4-3 to TRBJ2-3; D unresolved. Germline assignment: CDR1 LGHNA and CDR2 YSLEER. The germline V and J ends were trimmed by 3 bases and 0 bases, with 4 bases remaining between them. This CDR3 is 13 amino acids long. The DNA of the CDR3 is TGCGCCAGCAGCCAGATTAGCACAGATACGCAGTATTTT. Protein product: CASSQISTDTQYF.

V usage is TRBV9 and J usage is TRBJ2-2; possible D gene TRBD2, 6 bases. Germline V CDR1 and CDR2: SGDLS, YYNGEE. The CDR3 is 16 amino acids. The germline V and J ends were trimmed by 0 bases and 0 bases, with 9 bases remaining between them. This CDR3 reads CASSVGTGANTGELFF. The CDR3 coding sequence is TGTGCCAGCAGCGTAGGTACGGGGGCGAACACCGGGGAGCTGTTTTTT.

The J gene is TRBJ1-1, the V gene TRBV6-6, with D uncertain. From germline, CDR1 is MNHNY and CDR2 SVGAGI (reference sequence). The CDR3 extends over 11 amino acids. Trimming shortened V by 8 bases and J by 3 bases, and 7 bases separated the two germline ends. The CDR3 nucleotides are TGTGCCAGCGGACGGGACACTGAAGCTTTCTTT. This translates into CASGRDTEAFF.

The rearrangement joins TRBV18 to TRBJ1-4; D not certain. The length of the CDR3 is 16 residues. Germline V gene lookup returns CDR1 KGHSH and CDR2 LQKENI. V dropped 3 bases and J dropped 0 bases, with 11 bases sitting between them. This CDR3 is CASSPLPFATNEKLFF. CDR3 coding DNA: TGTGCCAGCTCACCGCTACCGTTTGCAACTAATGAAAAACTGTTTTTT.